This T cell receptor beta chain derives from a study of T cells after yellow fever vaccination. This clonotype turned up a few times. Antigen specificity is unknown. The CDR3 sequence is 15 residues long. The germline V gene has CDR1 SGHTA and CDR2 FQGNSA. With 5 bases clipped from V and 7 bases from J, the junction kept 8 bases outside the gene matches. In making TCR cDNA, 5'RACE template switching added a universal primer site and UMIs to it. Using its own MiXCR run on the 5' RACE reads, TCRdb lists one record per CDR3 protein. In the table there are nearly 300,000 distinct CDR3 sequences, under 9% of which are singletons. General study results and limits: Reappearance after the booster was observed for most primary-vaccination clones (more than 95% CD4, over 70% CD8). Contamination by abundant bulk-population clonotypes could be present in FACS-sorted repertoires. Although the secondary response was weaker, it peaked faster, at day 5 versus 15.

The source of this sequence is a man younger than 30 who received the YFV17D yellow fever vaccine. J is TRBJ2-2 and V is TRBV7-2; TRBD1 agrees at 9 bases. Sequenced material: CD4+ T cells sorted from PBMCs, taken 5 days after the yellow fever booster vaccination. The CDR3 DNA is TGTGCCAGCAGCGGACGGACAGGGGCGGGCGGGGAGCTGTTTTTT. It specifies CASSGRTGAGGELFF. The full variable domain, in which reference TRBV7-2 and TRBJ2-2 provide the parts outside the CDR3, is GAGVSQSPSNKVTEKGKDVELRCDPISGHTALYWYRQSLGQGLEFLIYFQGNSAPDKSGLPSDRFSAERTGGSVSTLTIQRTQQEDSAVYLCASSGRTGAGGELFFGEGSRLTVL.